Reported below is one TCR beta chain. What it binds is not known. V was clipped by 3 bases and J by 3 bases, with 5 bases between them. Germline CDR1 reads ENHRY; CDR2 reads SYGVKD. The CDR3 length is 12 residues. Time point in this sample: newly diagnosed GD, antithyroid drugs for less than 3 months. RNA isolated from PBMCs was used to make the TCR library. In building TCR beta libraries, iRepertoire HTBI primers were used together with Arm-PCR of CDR3 regions. Each CDR3 protein gets one entry after TCRdb re-called the multiplex PCR reads with MiXCR. This sample carries about 360,000 distinct CDR3 sequences, 15% to 20% of them seen once, and the ten largest clones take 20% to 25%. The sample is drawn from a study of regulatory T cells in long-lasting Graves disease. Study outcomes and limitations: Persistent disease was characterized by preferential usage of TRBV28, TRBJ1-2 and TRBJ2-5.

The same data also went into a second study, on T cells in Graves' hyperthyroidism and ophthalmopathy. That publication notes: The HTBI primer set drove a first-round RT-PCR of the TCR CDR3. Blood also contained most expanded thyroid clonotypes above 0.001.

V gene TRBV10-3 combines with J gene TRBJ1-2, with D unclear. Sequenced material: peripheral blood mononuclear cells (PBMCs), taken at new diagnosis, from a patient treated with antithyroid drugs. The sequence came from a woman in her late teens or twenties with Graves disease. The CDR3 DNA is TGTGCCATCAGTGATAGACACTATGGCTACACCTTC. It codes for CAISDRHYGYTF.